The 27 T cell receptor beta chains presented below share a single source sample, sequenced in a study of blood T cell repertoires in COVID-19. The method was immunoSEQ multiplex PCR; TCRdb's version includes in-frame clones alone and lacks a portion of them. The data contain 70,000 to 80,000 clones, around 90% of them seen just once; the ten biggest clones take up 5.8%. Material for sequencing was peripheral blood. Receptor source: a human donor in a cohort sampled during active COVID-19.

Note on this clone: At the DNA level, this CDR3 is encoded by other sequences in the same sample as well. This sequence joins TRBV19 and TRBJ2-1, with 9 bases fitting TRBD1. Looked up from germline, CDR1 is LNHDA and CDR2 is SQIVND (reference sequence). Losses at the gene ends were 5 bases for V and 3 bases for J; bases not matched to a gene: 5. The CDR3 has 15 amino acids. The CDR3 region is CASSPRTGVYNEQFF. In DNA form, the CDR3 reads TGTGCCAGTAGTCCAAGGACAGGGGTCTACAATGAGCAGTTCTTC.

V is TRBV30 and J is TRBJ1-5; tentative D call: TRBD1 (5 bases). V dropped 2 bases and J dropped 4 bases, with 12 bases sitting between them. This CDR3 region has 14 residues. Germline V gene lookup returns CDR1 GTSNPN and CDR2 SVGIG (reference sequence). The CDR3 spells CAWSRGEVNQPQHF. The CDR3, as DNA: TGTGCCTGGAGTCGGGGGGAGGTGAATCAGCCCCAGCATTTT.

CDR3 amino acids: CASSSGRTSTDTQYF. CDR3 DNA sequence: TGCGCCAGCAGCTCCGGGAGGACTAGCACAGATACGCAGTATTTT. The rearrangement uses TRBV5-1 and TRBJ2-3; 7 bases fit TRBD2. Germline V gives CDR1 SGHRS, CDR2 YFSETQ. The CDR3 has 15 residues. V lost 3 bases, J lost 0 bases, and 4 bases stayed unmatched.

The chain has TRBV7-9 and TRBJ2-5; 9 bases match TRBD2. Germline V gene data show CDR1 as SEHNR and CDR2 as FQNEAQ (reference sequence). The CDR3 runs 15 residues. J lost 2 bases, V lost 5 bases, and 6 bases had no gene match. The CDR3, as DNA: TGTGCCAGCAGCATAAACCTAGCGGGGCAAGAGACCCAGTACTTC. Its protein is CASSINLAGQETQYF. The entire variable domain, with the rest obtained from reference TRBV7-9 and TRBJ2-5, is as follows: DTGVSQNPRHKITKRGQNVTFRCDPISEHNRLYWYRQTLGQGPEFLTYFQNEAQLEKSRLLSDRFSAERPKGSFSTLEIQRTEQGDSAMYLCASSINLAGQETQYFGPGTRLLVL.

The chain has TRBV7-8 and TRBJ2-5, with TRBD1 matching over 9 bases. The CDR3 has 21 residues. Losses at the gene ends were 1 base for V and 7 bases for J; bases not matched to a gene: 25. CDR1 and CDR2 (germline): SGHVS, FQNEAQ. The CDR3 protein is CASSLGGTGFIVEAGFGTQYF. CDR3 DNA: TGTGCCAGCAGCTTAGGGGGGACAGGGTTTATTGTCGAGGCCGGTTTTGGGACCCAGTACTTC. The full variable domain, in which reference TRBV7-8 and TRBJ2-5 provide the parts outside the CDR3, is GAGVSQSPRYKVAKRGQDVALRCDPISGHVSLFWYQQALGQGPEFLTYFQNEAQLDKSGLPSDRFFAERPEGSVSTLKIQRTQQEDSAVYLCASSLGGTGFIVEAGFGTQYFGPGTRLLVL.

In this sample, this clone turned up once. The CDR3 DNA sequence: TGTGCCAGCAGCTTTTTTCGGGTCGGGGGTGAAAAACTGTTTTTT. Encoded protein: CASSFFRVGGEKLFF. The chain joins TRBV7-2 to TRBJ1-4, with D possibly matching TRBD1 (5 bases). The germline V and J ends were trimmed by 3 bases and 7 bases, with 15 bases remaining between them. CDR1 SGHTA and CDR2 FQGNSA come from the germline V gene. This CDR3 contains 15 residues.

The chain is built from TRBV4-2 and TRBJ2-7; 9 bases align to TRBD1. V was pared by 1 base and J by 4 bases, with 5 bases of the junction left unmatched. CDR1 LGHNA and CDR2 YNFKEQ come from the germline V gene. CDR3 size: 15 residues. CDR3 in amino acids: CASSQAGTGLYEQYF. CDR3 DNA: TGTGCCAGCAGCCAAGCCGGGACAGGGCTGTACGAGCAGTACTTC.

This chain links TRBV19 with TRBJ2-1; D is possibly TRBD1 (5 bases). The CDR3 sequence is 12 residues long. In germline, CDR1 is LNHDA, CDR2 SQIVND (reference sequence). V gave up 9 bases and J gave up 0 bases, with 6 bases separating them. The CDR3: CASQGSYNEQFF. DNA for the CDR3: TGTGCCAGCCAGGGCTCCTACAATGAGCAGTTCTTC.

The chain joins TRBV29-1 to TRBJ2-7; TRBD1 matches at 7 bases. The V gene's germline CDR1 is SQVTM and CDR2 ANQGSEA. Trimming cost V 5 bases and J 0 bases; bases outside gene matches: 7. The CDR3 length is 14 residues. The CDR3 DNA is TGCAGCGTTTTAGGGACAGAGAGCTCCTACGAGCAGTACTTC. As protein: CSVLGTESSYEQYF.

This clone was found a few times. The chain recombines TRBV7-9 with TRBJ2-7; 11 bases are a match to TRBD1. The V and J ends lost 2 bases and 6 bases, in that order; junction bases with no gene match: 9. CDR3 length: 16 amino acids. Germline V lookup: CDR1 SEHNR, CDR2 FQNEAQ (reference sequence). This chain's CDR3 is CASSLHSPGQGGEQYF. The CDR3, as DNA: TGTGCCAGCAGCTTACACAGCCCGGGACAGGGGGGCGAGCAGTACTTC.

The chain combines TRBV6-6 with TRBJ1-5; D possibly corresponds to TRBD1 (6 bases). Between the trimmed V and J ends, which lost 4 bases and 0 bases, there was a span of 10 bases. This CDR3 region has 15 residues. Germline V gene data show CDR1 as MNHNY and CDR2 as SVGAGI (reference sequence). The chain's CDR3 is CASSSQDSSNQPQHF. Here the CDR3 DNA reads TGTGCCAGCAGTTCACAGGACAGTAGCAATCAGCCCCAGCATTTT.

In its sample, this clone was seen once. This chain links TRBV9 with TRBJ2-3; 7 bases fit TRBD1. In germline, CDR1 is SGDLS, CDR2 YYNGEE. V dropped 1 base and J dropped 2; count of bases not matched to a gene: 10. This CDR3 spans 17 amino acids. CDR3 nucleotides: TGTGCCAGCAGCGTATCGAGACAGGGTTTTTTCACAGATACGCAGTATTTT. Its translation is CASSVSRQGFFTDTQYF.

This chain joins TRBV2 and TRBJ2-3, with 9 bases aligning to TRBD2. After removal of 9 bases from V and 4 bases from J, the junction contained 11 bases not matched to a gene. CDR1 SNHLY and CDR2 FYNNEI come from the germline V gene. This CDR3 has 15 amino acids. Here the CDR3 reads CASGPAGGLADTQYF. In DNA, the CDR3 is TGTGCCAGTGGGCCAGCGGGGGGTCTTGCAGATACGCAGTATTTT.

This chain links TRBV5-5 with TRBJ2-3; 16 positions agree with TRBD2. The CDR3 covers 18 residues. Germline V gene data show CDR1 as SGHKS and CDR2 as YYEKEE (reference sequence). V lost 6 bases to trimming and J lost 4 bases; unmatched junction nucleotides: 11. The CDR3 is CASTLVPGLAGGPDTQYF. In DNA form, the CDR3 reads TGTGCCAGCACACTTGTCCCGGGACTAGCGGGGGGGCCAGATACGCAGTATTTT.

This rearrangement joins TRBV10-2 to TRBJ2-7; 8 bases match TRBD1. The CDR3 runs to 13 residues. Looked up from germline, CDR1 is WSHSY and CDR2 is SAAADI. The V and J ends lost 8 bases and 5 bases, in that order; junction bases with no gene match: 8. CDR3 region: CASERQGFNEQYF. The DNA of the CDR3 is TGCGCCAGCGAAAGACAGGGGTTCAACGAGCAGTACTTC.

The J gene is TRBJ2-1, the V gene TRBV10-1; TRBD2 aligns across 8 bases. There are 16 residues in the CDR3. CDR1 is WNHNN, CDR2 SYGVQD, per germline (reference sequence). The trim removed 3 bases at V and 1 base at J, leaving 5 bases unmatched. The CDR3 loop is CASSEVAGGSYNEQFF. The CDR3 DNA reads as TGCGCCAGCAGTGAAGTGGCGGGGGGTTCCTACAATGAGCAGTTCTTC.

The chain has TRBV6-2 or TRBV6-3 and TRBJ2-7; 7 bases fit TRBD2. The trim removed 0 bases at V and 3 bases at J, leaving 2 bases unmatched. The CDR3 is made up of 14 amino acids. Germline loops: CDR1 MNHEY, CDR2 SVGEGT. CDR3 protein: CASSYSTGGYEQYF. CDR3 bases: TGTGCCAGCAGTTACTCAACGGGGGGCTACGAGCAGTACTTC.

This chain connects TRBV7-3 to TRBJ2-2; 8 positions match TRBD1. CDR3 length: 14 amino acids. The J segment lost 1 base and the V segment lost 6 bases, leaving 1 base of the junction unmatched. Per germline, CDR1 SGHTA and CDR2 FQGTGA. The CDR3 protein is CASRGTGNTGELFF. CDR3 sequence (DNA): TGTGCCAGCAGGGGGACAGGGAACACCGGGGAGCTGTTTTTT.

The count of this clone is one. The chain joins TRBV7-2 to TRBJ2-1, with TRBD2 identical over 12 bases. Germline CDR1 SGHTA, CDR2 FQGNSA. Losses at the gene ends were 5 bases for V and 5 bases for J; bases not matched to a gene: 4. The CDR3 spans 15 residues. The CDR3 DNA reads as TGTGCCAGCAGCCCCTGGACTAGCGGGAACAATGAGCAGTTCTTC. Translating it yields CASSPWTSGNNEQFF.

This sequence joins TRBV11-3 and TRBJ2-1, with 7 bases matching TRBD2. Germline lookup yields CDR1 SGHNT and CDR2 YENEEA. V lost 4 bases and J lost 7; bases outside the gene matches: 7. This CDR3 has 14 amino acids. CDR3 nucleotides: TGTGCCAGCAGCTCCCCGGGGGGAAGAAATGAGCAGTTCTTC. Amino acids: CASSSPGGRNEQFF.

The chain carries TRBV7-9 and TRBJ1-1; TRBD1 matches at 8 bases. In germline, CDR1 is SEHNR, CDR2 FQNEAQ (reference sequence). V gave up 4 bases and J gave up 1 base; unmatched junction bases: 2. The CDR3 totals 14 residues. The CDR3 loop is CASSSDRENTEAFF. The CDR3, as DNA: TGTGCCAGCAGCTCGGACAGGGAGAACACTGAAGCTTTCTTT. Looking up the rest from reference TRBV7-9 and TRBJ1-1 gives the full variable domain: DTGVSQNPRHKITKRGQNVTFRCDPISEHNRLYWYRQTLGQGPEFLTYFQNEAQLEKSRLLSDRFSAERPKGSFSTLEIQRTEQGDSAMYLCASSSDRENTEAFFGQGTRLTVV.

In its sample, this clone was seen once. V gene TRBV19 combines with J gene TRBJ1-4; 7 bases agree with TRBD1. CDR3 length: 16 residues. V lost 5 bases, J lost 5 bases, and 11 bases stayed unmatched. The germline CDR1 and CDR2 sequences are LNHDA and SQIVND (reference sequence). Here the CDR3 DNA reads TGTGCCAGTAGTGTCCGGACAGGCGGGATAAATGAAAAACTGTTTTTT. This translates into CASSVRTGGINEKLFF.

The chain employs TRBV2 and TRBJ1-2, with 8 bases fitting TRBD1. Germline CDR1 and CDR2: SNHLY and FYNNEI. The CDR3 loop spans 14 amino acids. J gave up 3 bases and V 3 bases, and 3 bases lay outside the gene matches. CDR3 sequence (DNA): TGTGCCAGCAGTGATGGACAGGGCGACTATGGCTACACCTTC. This codes for CASSDGQGDYGYTF.

J is TRBJ2-3 and V is TRBV9, with 7 bases aligning to TRBD1. The germline V gene has CDR1 SGDLS and CDR2 YYNGEE. J lost 5 bases, V lost 4 bases, and 13 bases had no gene match. CDR3 length equals 16 residues. CDR3 region: CASSTREGAQGDTQYF. The CDR3 nucleotides are TGTGCCAGCAGCACAAGAGAGGGGGCGCAGGGAGATACGCAGTATTTT.

This chain's CDR3 is CASAISQETQYF. CDR3 coding DNA: TGTGCCTCCGCGATCTCCCAAGAGACCCAGTACTTC. The chain uses TRBV9 and TRBJ2-5; D not certain. The germline CDR1 and CDR2 sequences are SGDLS and YYNGEE. CDR3 length: 12 residues. V was shortened by 10 bases and J by 1 base, with 11 bases between the two germline ends.

The chain carries TRBV5-4 and TRBJ2-7; D is unclear. This CDR3 has 15 amino acids. Germline V gene lookup returns CDR1 SGHNT and CDR2 YYREEE (reference sequence). Trimming removed 0 bases at V and 0 bases at J, with 10 bases between. The CDR3 sequence is CASSLGSAVSYEQYF. The CDR3 DNA sequence: TGTGCCAGCAGCTTGGGGTCCGCAGTCTCCTACGAGCAGTACTTC. The entire variable domain, with the rest obtained from reference TRBV5-4 and TRBJ2-7, is as follows: ETGVTQSPTHLIKTRGQQVTLRCSSQSGHNTVSWYQQALGQGPQFIFQYYREEENGRGNFPPRFSGLQFPNYSSELNVNALELDDSALYLCASSLGSAVSYEQYFGPGTRLTVT.

The rearrangement joins TRBV6-6 to TRBJ2-1, with 11 bases fitting TRBD2. The CDR3 sequence is 16 residues long. CDR1 MNHNY and CDR2 SVGAGI come from the germline V gene (reference sequence). Trimming removed 6 bases from V and 3 bases from J; junction bases left unmatched: 7. The CDR3 sequence is CASRKSSGGIYNEQFF. The CDR3, as DNA: TGTGCCAGCAGAAAATCTAGCGGGGGGATCTACAATGAGCAGTTCTTC.